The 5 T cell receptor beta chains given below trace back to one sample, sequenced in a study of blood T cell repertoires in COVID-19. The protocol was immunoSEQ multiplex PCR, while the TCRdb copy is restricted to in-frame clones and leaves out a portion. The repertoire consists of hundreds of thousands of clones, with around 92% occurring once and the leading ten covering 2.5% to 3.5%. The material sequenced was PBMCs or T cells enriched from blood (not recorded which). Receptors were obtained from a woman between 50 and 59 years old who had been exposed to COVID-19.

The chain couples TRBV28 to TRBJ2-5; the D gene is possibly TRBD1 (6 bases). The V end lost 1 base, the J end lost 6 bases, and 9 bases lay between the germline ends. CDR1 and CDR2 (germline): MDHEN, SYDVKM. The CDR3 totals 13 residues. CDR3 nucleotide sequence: TGTGCCAGCAGTTTATCAGGGGCCAAGACCCAGTACTTC. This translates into CASSLSGAKTQYF. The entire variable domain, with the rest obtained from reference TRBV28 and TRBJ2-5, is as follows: DVKVTQSSRYLVKRTGEKVFLECVQDMDHENMFWYRQDPGLGLRLIYFSYDVKMKEKGDIPEGYSVSREKKERFSLILESASTNQTSMYLCASSLSGAKTQYFGPGTRLLVL.

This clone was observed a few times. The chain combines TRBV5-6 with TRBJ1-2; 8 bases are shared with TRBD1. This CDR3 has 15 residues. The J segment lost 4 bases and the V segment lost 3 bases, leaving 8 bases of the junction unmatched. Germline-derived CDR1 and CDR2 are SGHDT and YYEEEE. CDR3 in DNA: TGTGCCAGCAGCTCAAGGACAGGGAACGCCTATGGCTACACCTTC. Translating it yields CASSSRTGNAYGYTF.

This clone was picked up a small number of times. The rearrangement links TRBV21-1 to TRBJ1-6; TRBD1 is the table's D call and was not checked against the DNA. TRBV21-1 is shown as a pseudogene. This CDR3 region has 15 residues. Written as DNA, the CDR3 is TGTGCCAGCGATATCCGACAGGGCGGTAATTCACCCCTCCACTTT. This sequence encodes CASDIRQGGNSPLHF.

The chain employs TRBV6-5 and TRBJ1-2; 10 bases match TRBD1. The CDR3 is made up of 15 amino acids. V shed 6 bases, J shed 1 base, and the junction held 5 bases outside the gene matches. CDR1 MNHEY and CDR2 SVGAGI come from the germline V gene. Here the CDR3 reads CASRMTGGFNYGYTF. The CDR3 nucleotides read TGTGCCAGCAGAATGACAGGGGGCTTTAACTATGGCTACACCTTC.

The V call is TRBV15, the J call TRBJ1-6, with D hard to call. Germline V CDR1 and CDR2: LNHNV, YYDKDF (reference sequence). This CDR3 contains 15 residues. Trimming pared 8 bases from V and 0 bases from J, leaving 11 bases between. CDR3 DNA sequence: TGTGCCACCGGCCTACCTAGCTCCTATAATTCACCCCTCCACTTT. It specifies CATGLPSSYNSPLHF.